This T cell receptor (beta chain) was found in a study of cytomegalovirus exposure and HLA in healthy donors. The data were produced by immunoSEQ multiplex PCR, yet TCRdb's version contains in-frame clones alone and is incomplete. The sample records some 120,000 clones, under 90% being singletons. It was the approximately 130-subject validation cohort, separate from the roughly 700-subject first cohort, to which the donors belonged. Germline V gene data show CDR1 as SGHTA and CDR2 as FQGTGA. V shed 5 bases and J shed 7 bases, with 11 bases lying between them. The CDR3 extends over 13 amino acids. The receptor's source is a man aged 30-40 years in good health and CMV-seronegative. Sequencing used PBMCs. The V gene is TRBV7-3, the J gene TRBJ2-2; possibly TRBD1 for D (5 bases). The CDR3 DNA follows: TGTGCCAGCAGCCCACAGGTTAACGGGGAGCTGTTTTTT. This gives the protein CASSPQVNGELFF. The variable domain in full, completed from reference TRBV7-3 and TRBJ2-2, reads GAGVSQTPSNKVTEKGKYVELRCDPISGHTALYWYRQSLGQGPEFLIYFQGTGAADDSGLPNDRFFAVRPEGSVSTLKIQRTERGDSAVYLCASSPQVNGELFFGEGSRLTVL.